The present T cell receptor (beta chain) was sequenced within a study of T cell responses to AZD1222 COVID-19 vaccine. The count of this clone is one. Its specificity is unknown. Assay used: immunoSEQ multiplex PCR; TCRdb lists only in-frame clones, some missing. The sample lists over 110,000 clones, around 91% occurring once. The study's findings and limits: It should be noted that donors were predominantly white British and more often female, and clonal diversity was possibly underestimated. Unmutated variant regions are reportedly the target of nearly half of TCRs that are spike-specific. Increases in Spike-specific TCR breadth and depth were seen after two AZD1222 doses. Recipients of AZD1222 seropositive at baseline numbered only 6 or 7.

CDR1 and CDR2 (germline): LNHDA, SQIVND (reference sequence). With V trimmed by 4 bases and J by 4 bases, 5 bases remained unmatched. This CDR3 is built from 14 residues. This sequence was found in an adult who received the AZD1222 COVID-19 vaccine. Specimen: peripheral blood, collected 28 days after the second AZD1222 dose. V usage is TRBV19 and J usage is TRBJ2-7; 9 bases align to TRBD2. The CDR3 DNA follows: TGTGCCAGTAGTAGAGGAGCGGGAGGTTACGAGCAGTACTTC. This sequence encodes CASSRGAGGYEQYF.